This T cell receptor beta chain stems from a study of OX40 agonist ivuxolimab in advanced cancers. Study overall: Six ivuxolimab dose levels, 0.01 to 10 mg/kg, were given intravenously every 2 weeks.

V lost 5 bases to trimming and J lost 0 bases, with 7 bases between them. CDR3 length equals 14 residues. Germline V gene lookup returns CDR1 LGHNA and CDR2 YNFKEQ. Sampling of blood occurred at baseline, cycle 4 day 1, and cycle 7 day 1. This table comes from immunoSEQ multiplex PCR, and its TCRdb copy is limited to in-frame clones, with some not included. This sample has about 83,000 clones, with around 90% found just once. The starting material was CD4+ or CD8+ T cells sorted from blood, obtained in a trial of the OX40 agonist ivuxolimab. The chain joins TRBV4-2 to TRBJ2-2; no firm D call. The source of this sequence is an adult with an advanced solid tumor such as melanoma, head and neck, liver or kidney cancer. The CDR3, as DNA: TGTGCCAGCAGCAGCGATACGAACACCGGGGAGCTGTTTTTT. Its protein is CASSSDTNTGELFF.